Below are 17 T cell receptor beta chains sequenced from a single sample in a study of Graves' ophthalmopathy and Graves' hyperthyroidism. As the template, RNA transcripts were used to amplify TCR beta CDR3 regions. Amplification began with first-round RT-PCR using HTBI primers, then second-round multiplex PCR was performed. TCRdb passed the multiplex PCR reads through MiXCR, listing each CDR3 protein once. The sample lists some 520,000 distinct CDR3 sequences; under 15% were seen once. Sequenced sample: blood. These TCRs come from a woman younger than 45 with Graves' ophthalmopathy.

The rearrangement links TRBV24-1 to TRBJ2-7; D may be TRBD1 (6 bases). There are 14 residues in the CDR3. V lost 3 bases, J lost 5 bases, and 13 bases lay in between. CDR1 KGHDR and CDR2 SFDVKD come from the germline V gene. The CDR3, as DNA: TGTGCCACCAGTGATAACGGACGGACAGACGAGCAGTACTTC. Its protein product is CATSDNGRTDEQYF.

The rearrangement links TRBV12-3 or TRBV12-4 to TRBJ1-1, with a tentative D call TRBD1 (5 bases). The CDR3 loop spans 14 amino acids. With 5 bases removed from V and 3 bases from J, the gap between germline ends came to 13 bases. The CDR3 DNA reads as TGTGCCAGCAGTGTTCAGGGTAAGGACACTGAAGCTTTCTTT. This codes for CASSVQGKDTEAFF.

The gene calls are TRBV30 and TRBJ2-7; 7 bases match TRBD2. Germline V gene sequence: CDR1 GTSNPN, CDR2 SVGIG (reference sequence). Losses at the gene ends were 2 bases for V and 3 bases for J; bases not matched to a gene: 4. The CDR3 sequence is 13 residues long. The CDR3 DNA follows: TGTGCCTGGAGTCCGGGGGGTAGCTACGAGCAGTACTTC. Translating it yields CAWSPGGSYEQYF.

In this sample, this clonotype turned up many times. The chain recombines TRBV5-1 with TRBJ2-7, with TRBD2 matching 9 bases. Trimming removed 0 bases from V and 5 bases from J; junction bases left unmatched: 3. The CDR3 contains 14 residues. Per germline, CDR1 SGHRS and CDR2 YFSETQ. The CDR3 coding sequence is TGCGCCAGCAGCTTGGTACTAGCGGGCGACGAGCAGTACTTC. Its translation is CASSLVLAGDEQYF. The full variable domain, rest sourced from reference TRBV5-1 and TRBJ2-7, is KAGVTQTPRYLIKTRGQQVTLSCSPISGHRSVSWYQQTPGQGLQFLFEYFSETQRNKGNFPGRFSGRQFSNSRSEMNVSTLELGDSALYLCASSLVLAGDEQYFGPGTRLTVT.

V and J are TRBV12-3 or TRBV12-4 and TRBJ1-6, with D unresolved. The CDR3 sequence is 14 residues long. Trimming took off 5 bases at V and 10 bases at J, with 15 bases between the two ends. CDR3 nucleotide sequence: TGTGCCAGCAGTCCCCCCGGATGGGGATCACCCCTCCACTTT. Its translation: CASSPPGWGSPLHF.

The chain employs TRBV20-1 and TRBJ1-5; TRBD1 is a possible D gene (5 bases). The CDR3 is made up of 14 amino acids. Germline V lookup: CDR1 DFQATT, CDR2 SNEGSKA (reference sequence). With 2 bases removed from V and 0 bases from J, the gap between germline ends came to 8 bases. The CDR3 nucleotides read TGCAGTGCTAGACAGGGAGCTAGCAATCAGCCCCAGCATTTT. The encoded protein is CSARQGASNQPQHF.

This clonotype was picked up many times. The genes are TRBV12-3 or TRBV12-4 and TRBJ2-7, with TRBD2 matching over 7 bases. The CDR3 spans 15 residues. V lost 2 bases to trimming and J lost 3 bases; unmatched junction nucleotides: 7. Here the CDR3 reads CASSLSPGLLYEQYF. CDR3 coding DNA: TGTGCCAGCAGTTTAAGCCCGGGACTACTCTACGAGCAGTACTTC.

This clonotype showed up many times. The chain couples TRBV6-5 to TRBJ2-7; 7 bases line up with TRBD1. This CDR3 has 16 amino acids. The ends lost 4 bases at V and 2 bases at J; junction bases unmatched: 11. Germline lookup yields CDR1 MNHEY and CDR2 SVGAGI. CDR3 in amino acids: CASSLILGTGAYEQYF. The CDR3 DNA reads TGTGCCAGCAGTTTAATATTAGGTACAGGGGCCTACGAGCAGTACTTC.

This clonotype was seen repeatedly, ten times or more. V usage is TRBV9 and J usage is TRBJ1-2; D not certain. V was trimmed by 4 bases and J by 9 bases, leaving 16 bases between them. The CDR3 runs to 13 residues. Germline loops: CDR1 SGDLS, CDR2 YYNGEE. Here the CDR3 DNA reads TGTGCCAGCAGCCCCCAGCCACCGGGTAGCTACACCTTC. Translated, it gives CASSPQPPGSYTF.

This clonotype was seen ten or more times. The chain carries TRBV4-1 and TRBJ1-1, with a possible D match to TRBD1 (5 bases). CDR3 length: 15 residues. CDR1 is MGHRA and CDR2 is YSYEKL in the germline V gene. The V gene lost 5 bases and the J gene lost 0 bases, with 13 bases spanning the gap. The CDR3, as DNA: TGCGCCAGCAGCGTAAGTCAGGGTATGAACACTGAAGCTTTCTTT. It codes for CASSVSQGMNTEAFF.

This clonotype has at least ten counts. The chain carries TRBV30 and TRBJ1-1; D is perhaps TRBD1 (6 bases). CDR1 and CDR2 (germline): GTSNPN, SVGIG (reference sequence). This CDR3 is built from 13 residues. The V end was cut by 2 bases, the J end by 4 bases, with 11 bases between. The CDR3 DNA reads as TGTGCCTGGAGTTTGAGGGGGAGCACTGAAGCTTTCTTT. This sequence encodes CAWSLRGSTEAFF.

The table lists this clonotype with a few counts. The chain joins TRBV6-5 to TRBJ1-1; D remains unclear. This CDR3 comprises 14 residues. Germline-derived CDR1 and CDR2 are MNHEY and SVGAGI. V was cut by 5 bases and J by 3 bases, with 13 bases left in between. CDR3 sequence reads: CASSPGNVDTEAFF. The CDR3 DNA reads as TGTGCCAGCAGTCCGGGGAATGTGGACACTGAAGCTTTCTTT.

The chain recombines TRBV3-1 with TRBJ2-7; a possible D gene is TRBD1 (5 bases). Looked up from germline, CDR1 is LGHDT and CDR2 is YNNKEL (reference sequence). V was pared by 2 bases and J by 5 bases, with 10 bases between. The CDR3 spans 13 residues. The CDR3 DNA is TGTGCCAGCAGCCAATCCAGGGAAAACGAGCAGTACTTC. Translation: CASSQSRENEQYF.

Notes on this clonotype: This could be a read error, since a much larger clone is one nucleotide away. J is TRBJ2-7 and V is TRBV6-7; the D call may be TRBD1 or TRBD2 (5 bases each). TRBV6-7 is flagged as an ORF with uncertain function. This CDR3 is 16 amino acids long. Trimming removed 5 bases from V and 4 bases from J, with 21 bases in between. CDR3 in amino acids: CASSPTQGESGYEQYF. The CDR3 DNA is TGTGCCAGCAGTCCGACTCAGGGAGAGTCAGGGTACGAGCAGTACTTC.

Many counts were recorded for this clonotype. The chain has TRBV28 and TRBJ2-4; TRBD2 matches 7 bases. Losses at the gene ends were 6 bases for V and 4 bases for J; bases not matched to a gene: 3. In germline, CDR1 is MDHEN, CDR2 SYDVKM. This CDR3 contains 13 residues. The CDR3 DNA reads as TGTGCCAGCAGACTGGGGGGGAAAAACATTCAGTACTTC. Amino acid sequence: CASRLGGKNIQYF.

This clonotype was seen many times. The chain employs TRBV30 and TRBJ2-7; 8 nucleotides agree with TRBD1. CDR1 and CDR2 (germline): GTSNPN, SVGIG (reference sequence). The CDR3 totals 14 residues. Losses at the gene ends were 3 bases for V and 0 bases for J; bases not matched to a gene: 4. Here the CDR3 reads CAWRRDRNSYEQYF. CDR3 nucleotides: TGTGCCTGGAGGAGGGACAGGAACTCCTACGAGCAGTACTTC.

The chain recombines TRBV5-1 with TRBJ2-5; 7 nucleotides align to TRBD1. V lost 3 bases, J lost 7 bases, and 6 bases stayed unmatched. The CDR3 is 13 residues long. The germline gives CDR1 SGHRS, CDR2 YFSETQ. CDR3 region: CASSSDRDGTQYF. For the CDR3, the DNA is TGCGCCAGCAGCTCAGACAGGGACGGGACCCAGTACTTC.